The clone carrying this T cell receptor (beta chain) was seen a few times. TCRdb reprocessed the RT-PCR reads via MiXCR and lists one record per CDR3 protein. There are 30,000 to 35,000 distinct CDR3 sequences in the sample; 6.8% occur only once, and roughly a third lies in the top ten. This record belongs to a study of patients and donors after allogeneic stem cell transplantation. The CDR3 runs 13 residues. Germline CDR1 and CDR2: LNHNV and YYDKDF (reference sequence). Losses at the gene ends were 6 bases for V and 2 bases for J; bases not matched to a gene: 3. Sequenced input: blood, either unsorted or a sorted T cell fraction (not recorded which). The source is a human donor who was either an allogeneic HSCT recipient or a stem cell or donor lymphocyte infusion donor (not recorded which). It is not recorded whose cells these are; they may come from a transplant donor. This chain connects TRBV15 to TRBJ2-5; 7 nucleotides match TRBD1. As DNA, the CDR3 is TGTGCCACCAGAGAGGGACAGCAAGAGACCCAGTACTTC. Translation gives CATREGQQETQYF.